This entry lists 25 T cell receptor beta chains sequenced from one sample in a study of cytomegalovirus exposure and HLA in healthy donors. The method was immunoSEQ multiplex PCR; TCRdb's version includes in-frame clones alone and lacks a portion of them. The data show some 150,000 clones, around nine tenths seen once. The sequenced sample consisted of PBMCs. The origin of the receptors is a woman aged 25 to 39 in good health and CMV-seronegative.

In DNA form, the CDR3 reads TGTGCCAGCAGCTTAGGGACAGGGGACAATGAGCAGTTCTTC. Translation: CASSLGTGDNEQFF. The chain is built from TRBV7-9 and TRBJ2-1; 9 bases align to TRBD1. The CDR3 contains 14 residues. J gave up 5 bases and V 1 base, and 0 bases lay outside the gene matches. From germline, CDR1 is SEHNR and CDR2 FQNEAQ (reference sequence). Looking up the rest from reference TRBV7-9 and TRBJ2-1 gives the full variable domain: DTGVSQNPRHKITKRGQNVTFRCDPISEHNRLYWYRQTLGQGPEFLTYFQNEAQLEKSRLLSDRFSAERPKGSFSTLEIQRTEQGDSAMYLCASSLGTGDNEQFFGPGTRLTVL.

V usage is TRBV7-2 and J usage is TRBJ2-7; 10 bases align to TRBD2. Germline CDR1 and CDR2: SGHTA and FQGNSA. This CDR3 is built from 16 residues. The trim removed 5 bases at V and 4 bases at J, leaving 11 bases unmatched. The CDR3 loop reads CASSRGAAGGSYEQYF. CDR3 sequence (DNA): TGTGCCAGCAGCCGGGGGGCAGCGGGGGGGTCTTACGAGCAGTACTTC.

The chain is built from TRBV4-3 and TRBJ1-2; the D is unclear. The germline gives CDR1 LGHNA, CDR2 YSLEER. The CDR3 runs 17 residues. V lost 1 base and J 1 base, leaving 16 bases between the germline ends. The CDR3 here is CASSQVLAALDNYGYTF. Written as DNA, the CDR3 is TGCGCCAGCAGCCAAGTTTTGGCAGCGTTAGATAACTATGGCTACACCTTC.

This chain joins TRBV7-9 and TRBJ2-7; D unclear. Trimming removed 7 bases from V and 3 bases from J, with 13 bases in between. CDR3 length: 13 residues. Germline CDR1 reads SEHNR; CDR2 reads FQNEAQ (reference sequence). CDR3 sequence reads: CASTKVGHYEQYF. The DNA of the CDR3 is TGTGCCAGCACCAAAGTTGGCCACTACGAGCAGTACTTC.

In nucleotides, the CDR3 is TGTGCCAGCAGCTTACGGGGGACTACACAGTTCTTC. It encodes CASSLRGTTQFF. V and J are TRBV13 and TRBJ2-1, with TRBD2 matching 7 bases. V dropped 2 bases and J dropped 13; count of bases not matched to a gene: 5. Germline V lookup: CDR1 PRHDT, CDR2 FYEKMQ (reference sequence). The CDR3 sequence is 12 residues long. Based on the CDR3 plus reference TRBV13 and TRBJ2-1, the full variable domain is AAGVIQSPRHLIKEKRETATLKCYPIPRHDTVYWYQQGPGQDPQFLISFYEKMQSDKGSIPDRFSAQQFSDYHSELNMSSLELGDSALYFCASSLRGTTQFFGPGTRLTVL.

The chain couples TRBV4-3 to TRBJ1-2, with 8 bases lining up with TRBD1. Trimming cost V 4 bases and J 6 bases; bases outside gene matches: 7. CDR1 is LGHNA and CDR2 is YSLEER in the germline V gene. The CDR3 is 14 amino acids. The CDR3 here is CASSPGQGVDGYTF. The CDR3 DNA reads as TGCGCCAGCAGCCCAGGACAGGGTGTTGATGGCTACACCTTC.

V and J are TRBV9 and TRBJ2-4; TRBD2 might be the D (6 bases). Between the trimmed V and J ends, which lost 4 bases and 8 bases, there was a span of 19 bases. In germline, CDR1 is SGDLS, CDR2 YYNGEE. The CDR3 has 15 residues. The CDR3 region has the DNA TGTGCCAGCAGCCCAAGAACCTCGGGCGGGGACATTCAGTACTTC. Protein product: CASSPRTSGGDIQYF.

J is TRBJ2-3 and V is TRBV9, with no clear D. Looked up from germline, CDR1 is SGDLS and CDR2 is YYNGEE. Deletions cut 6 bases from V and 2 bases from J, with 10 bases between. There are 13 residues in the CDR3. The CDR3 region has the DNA TGTGCCAGCAACATCGAGGTCACAGATACGCAGTATTTT. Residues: CASNIEVTDTQYF. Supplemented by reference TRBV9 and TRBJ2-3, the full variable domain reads DSGVTQTPKHLITATGQRVTLRCSPRSGDLSVYWYQQSLDQGLQFLIQYYNGEERAKGNILERFSAQQFPDLHSELNLSSLELGDSALYFCASNIEVTDTQYFGPGTRLTVL.

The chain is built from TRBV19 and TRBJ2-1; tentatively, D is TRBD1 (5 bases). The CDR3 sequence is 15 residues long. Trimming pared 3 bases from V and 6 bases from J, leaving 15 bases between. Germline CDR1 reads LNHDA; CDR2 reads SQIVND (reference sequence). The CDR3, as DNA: TGTGCCAGTAGTATTCGGCAGGGAATGGGCAATGAGCAGTTCTTC. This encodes CASSIRQGMGNEQFF.

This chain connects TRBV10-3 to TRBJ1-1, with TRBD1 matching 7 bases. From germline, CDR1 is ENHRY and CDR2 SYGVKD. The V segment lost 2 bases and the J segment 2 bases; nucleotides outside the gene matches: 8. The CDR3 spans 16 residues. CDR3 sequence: CAISEPRDSTNTEAFF. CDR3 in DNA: TGTGCCATCAGTGAGCCGAGGGACAGCACCAACACTGAAGCTTTCTTT.

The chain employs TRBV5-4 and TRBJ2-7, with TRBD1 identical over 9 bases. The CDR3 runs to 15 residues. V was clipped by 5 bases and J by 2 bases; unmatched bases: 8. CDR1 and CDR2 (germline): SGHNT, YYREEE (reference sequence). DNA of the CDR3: TGTGCCAGCAGACTCGGACAGGGGTTACCCTACGAGCAGTACTTC. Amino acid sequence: CASRLGQGLPYEQYF.

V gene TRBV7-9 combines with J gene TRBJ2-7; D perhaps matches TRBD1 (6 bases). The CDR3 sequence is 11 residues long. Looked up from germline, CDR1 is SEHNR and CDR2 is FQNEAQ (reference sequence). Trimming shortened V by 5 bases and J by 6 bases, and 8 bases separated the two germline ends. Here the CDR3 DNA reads TGTGCCAGCAGCGGCAGGGGCGAGCAGTACTTC. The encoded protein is CASSGRGEQYF.

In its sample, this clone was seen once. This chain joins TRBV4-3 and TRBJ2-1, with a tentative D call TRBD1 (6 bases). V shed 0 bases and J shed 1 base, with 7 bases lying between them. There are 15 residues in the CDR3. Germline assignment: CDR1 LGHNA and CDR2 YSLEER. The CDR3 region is CASSQDQGSYNEQFF. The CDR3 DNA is TGCGCCAGCAGCCAAGATCAGGGGTCCTACAATGAGCAGTTCTTC.

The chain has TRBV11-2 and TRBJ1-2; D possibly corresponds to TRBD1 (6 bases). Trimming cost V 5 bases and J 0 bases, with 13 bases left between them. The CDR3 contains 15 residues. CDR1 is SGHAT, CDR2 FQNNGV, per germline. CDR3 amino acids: CASSLPTGANYGYTF. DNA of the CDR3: TGTGCCAGCAGCCTCCCGACAGGAGCTAACTATGGCTACACCTTC.

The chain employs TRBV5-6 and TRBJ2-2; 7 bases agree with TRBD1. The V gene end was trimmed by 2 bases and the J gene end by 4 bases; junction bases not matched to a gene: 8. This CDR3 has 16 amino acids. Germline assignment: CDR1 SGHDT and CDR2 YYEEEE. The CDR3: CASSFLQGRSTGELFF. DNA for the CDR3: TGTGCCAGCAGCTTCTTACAGGGGCGTAGCACCGGGGAGCTGTTTTTT.

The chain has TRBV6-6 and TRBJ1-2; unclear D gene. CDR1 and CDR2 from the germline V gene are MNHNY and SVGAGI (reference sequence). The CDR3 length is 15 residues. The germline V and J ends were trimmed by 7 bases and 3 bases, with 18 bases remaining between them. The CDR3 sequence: CASIPGRRDDYGYTF. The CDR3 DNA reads TGTGCCAGCATCCCTGGGCGGAGGGATGACTATGGCTACACCTTC.

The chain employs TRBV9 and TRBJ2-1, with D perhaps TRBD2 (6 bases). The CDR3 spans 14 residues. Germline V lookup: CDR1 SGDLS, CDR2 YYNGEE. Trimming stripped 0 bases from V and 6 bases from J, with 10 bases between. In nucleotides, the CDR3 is TGTGCCAGCAGCGTAGCTGCGGGGCGCAATGAGCAGTTCTTC. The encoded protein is CASSVAAGRNEQFF. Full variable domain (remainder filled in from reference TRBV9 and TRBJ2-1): DSGVTQTPKHLITATGQRVTLRCSPRSGDLSVYWYQQSLDQGLQFLIQYYNGEERAKGNILERFSAQQFPDLHSELNLSSLELGDSALYFCASSVAAGRNEQFFGPGTRLTVL.

This chain's CDR3 is CASSLLQGISYNEQFF. CDR3 sequence (DNA): TGTGCCAGCAGCCTACTCCAGGGAATCTCCTACAATGAGCAGTTCTTC. This chain uses TRBV27 with TRBJ2-1; maybe TRBD1 (5 bases). CDR3 length: 16 residues. Germline CDR1 reads MNHEY; CDR2 reads SMNVEV (reference sequence). V lost 6 bases and J 0 bases, leaving 15 bases between the germline ends.

The CDR3 DNA is TGTGCCAGCAGATCTAGGACTGGGACAGTGCAGTTCTTC. This sequence encodes CASRSRTGTVQFF. The chain joins TRBV7-9 to TRBJ2-1, with TRBD1 matching over 7 bases. Trimming took 6 bases from V and 12 from J; bases not matched to a gene: 11. CDR1 and CDR2 from the germline V gene are SEHNR and FQNEAQ (reference sequence). This CDR3 spans 13 amino acids.

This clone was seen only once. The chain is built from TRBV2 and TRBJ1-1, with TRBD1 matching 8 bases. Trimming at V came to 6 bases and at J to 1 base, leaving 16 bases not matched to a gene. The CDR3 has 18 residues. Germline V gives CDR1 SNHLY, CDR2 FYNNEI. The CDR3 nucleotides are TGTGCCAGCAGCCTGGAGGGGGACAGGACTTACTCGAACACTGAAGCTTTCTTT. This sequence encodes CASSLEGDRTYSNTEAFF.

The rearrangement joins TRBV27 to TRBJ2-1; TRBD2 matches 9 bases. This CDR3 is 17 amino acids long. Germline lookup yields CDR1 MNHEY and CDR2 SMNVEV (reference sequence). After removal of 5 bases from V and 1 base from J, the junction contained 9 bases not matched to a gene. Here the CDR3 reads CASSQPGAGGSYNEQFF. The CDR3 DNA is TGTGCCAGCAGTCAGCCAGGAGCGGGGGGTTCCTACAATGAGCAGTTCTTC.

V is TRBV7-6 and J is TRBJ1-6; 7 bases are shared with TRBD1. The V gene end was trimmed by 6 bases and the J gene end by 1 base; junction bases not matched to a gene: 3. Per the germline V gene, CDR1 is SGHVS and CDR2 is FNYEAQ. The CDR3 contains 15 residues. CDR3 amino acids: CASRQGTSYNSPLHF. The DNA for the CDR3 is TGTGCCAGCAGACAGGGGACATCCTATAATTCACCCCTCCACTTT. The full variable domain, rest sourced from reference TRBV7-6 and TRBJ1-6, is GAGVSQSPRYKVTKRGQDVALRCDPISGHVSLYWYRQALGQGPEFLTYFNYEAQQDKSGLPNDRFSAERPEGSISTLTIQRTEQRDSAMYRCASRQGTSYNSPLHFGNGTRLTVT.

The CDR3 here is CASSTGGALNTEAFF. CDR3 in DNA: TGTGCCAGCTCAACAGGTGGTGCGTTGAACACTGAAGCTTTCTTT. The chain employs TRBV18 and TRBJ1-1; a weak D match, TRBD1 (5 bases). V was cut by 5 bases and J by 0 bases, with 13 bases left in between. This CDR3 has 15 amino acids. The germline V gene encodes CDR1 KGHSH and CDR2 LQKENI.

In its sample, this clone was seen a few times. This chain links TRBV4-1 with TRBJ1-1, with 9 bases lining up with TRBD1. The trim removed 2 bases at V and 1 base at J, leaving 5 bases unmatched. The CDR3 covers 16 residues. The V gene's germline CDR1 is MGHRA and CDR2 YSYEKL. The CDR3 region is CASSQSGTGWNTEAFF. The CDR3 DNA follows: TGCGCCAGCAGCCAATCCGGGACAGGGTGGAACACTGAAGCTTTCTTT.

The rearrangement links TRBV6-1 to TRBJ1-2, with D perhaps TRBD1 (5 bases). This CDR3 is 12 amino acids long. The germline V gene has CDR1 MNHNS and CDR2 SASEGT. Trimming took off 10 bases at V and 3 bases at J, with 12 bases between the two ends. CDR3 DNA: TGTGCCATAAACAGGAACTACTATGGCTACACCTTC. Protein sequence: CAINRNYYGYTF.